This entry lists 23 T cell receptor beta chains sequenced from one sample in a study of vaccination and CD4 T cells after COVID-19. Described treatment: approximately nine-day PBMC culture with coronavirus spike peptide pools or control peptides (ViraFEST assay). Sequencing of cultured CD4+ T cell DNA used the Oncomine TCR Beta short-read assay. TCRdb re-analysed the PCR reads in MiXCR, keeping a single row per CDR3 protein. The sample includes about 18,000 distinct CDR3 sequences, around three quarters of them seen just once. Their recognized antigens are unknown. The sample consisted of CD4+ T cells from blood, cultured in vitro. The receptors originated from a human donor who had recovered from COVID-19.

This clonotype was found a few times. CDR3 sequence (DNA): TGCAGTGCTGCCCTTTGGGGCACTAACTATGGCTACACCTTC. Its protein product is CSAALWGTNYGYTF. V usage is TRBV20-1 and J usage is TRBJ1-2; perhaps TRBD1 as D (5 bases). Trimming cost V 5 bases and J 0 bases, with 13 bases left between them. Germline V gives CDR1 DFQATT, CDR2 SNEGSKA (reference sequence). The CDR3 sequence is 14 residues long.

In this sample, this clonotype turned up once. V gene TRBV27 combines with J gene TRBJ2-7; D not certain. The CDR3 runs 13 residues. Germline V gene data show CDR1 as MNHEY and CDR2 as SMNVEV (reference sequence). Trimming took 3 bases from V and 3 from J, leaving 9 bases between them. The CDR3 nucleotides are TGTGCCAGCAGTTTTCTAGGGAACTACGAGCAGTACTTC. Its translation: CASSFLGNYEQYF.

A few counts support this clonotype. The chain couples TRBV11-2 to TRBJ2-3; TRBD2 aligns across 9 bases. The V gene end was trimmed by 8 bases and the J gene end by 4 bases; junction bases not matched to a gene: 7. Germline V gene sequence: CDR1 SGHAT, CDR2 FQNNGV. The CDR3 covers 14 residues. In DNA, the CDR3 is TGTGCCAGCCGCCGCGGGAGGGGGGCAGATACGCAGTATTTT. Encoded protein: CASRRGRGADTQYF.

V gene TRBV30 combines with J gene TRBJ1-5; possible D gene TRBD1, 5 bases. V was clipped by 0 bases and J by 2 bases, with 14 bases between them. Looked up from germline, CDR1 is GTSNPN and CDR2 is SVGIG (reference sequence). The CDR3 is 16 amino acids. The CDR3 loop is CAWSVRGRGGNQPQHF. In DNA form, the CDR3 reads TGTGCCTGGAGTGTACGGGGGAGGGGTGGCAATCAGCCCCAGCATTTT. The variable domain in full, completed from reference TRBV30 and TRBJ1-5, reads SQTIHQWPATLVQPVGSPLSLECTVEGTSNPNLYWYRQAAGRGLQLLFYSVGIGQISSEVPQNLSASRPQDRQFILSSKKLLLSDSGFYLCAWSVRGRGGNQPQHFGDGTRLSIL.

The chain joins TRBV29-1 to TRBJ2-5; D may be TRBD2 (6 bases). Trimming stripped 6 bases from V and 1 base from J, with 6 bases between. Germline CDR1 SQVTM, CDR2 ANQGSEA. The length of the CDR3 is 11 residues. CDR3 protein: CSVGLQETQYF. The CDR3 nucleotides are TGCAGCGTGGGACTCCAAGAGACCCAGTACTTC.

This clonotype was observed a few times. This chain uses TRBV30 with TRBJ1-2; TRBD1 might be the D (5 bases). The germline CDR1 and CDR2 sequences are GTSNPN and SVGIG (reference sequence). Trimming left V 1 base short and J 7 bases short, with 10 bases between. There are 12 residues in the CDR3. Written as DNA, the CDR3 is TGTGCCTGGAGTGCGACAGTCGGTGGCTACACCTTC. The encoded protein is CAWSATVGGYTF.

The chain carries TRBV29-1 and TRBJ2-3; no definite D call. Germline CDR1 and CDR2: SQVTM and ANQGSEA. V was trimmed by 2 bases and J by 4 bases, leaving 7 bases between them. This CDR3 is built from 12 residues. The CDR3 sequence is CSVEPPADTQYF. The CDR3 coding sequence is TGCAGCGTTGAACCCCCCGCAGATACGCAGTATTTT.

The chain couples TRBV6-1 to TRBJ2-3; no definite D call. CDR1 is MNHNS and CDR2 is SASEGT in the germline V gene. The V end lost 4 bases, the J end lost 2 bases, and 16 bases lay between the germline ends. The CDR3 has 16 amino acids. The CDR3 coding sequence is TGTGCCAGCAGTGCCCGACCGGGCCCATCCACAGATACGCAGTATTTT. It is translated as CASSARPGPSTDTQYF.

The table lists this clonotype with a few counts. The chain uses TRBV20-1 and TRBJ2-7, with D perhaps TRBD1 (6 bases). The V gene's germline CDR1 is DFQATT and CDR2 SNEGSKA (reference sequence). The CDR3 length is 11 residues. V was pared by 3 bases and J by 4 bases, with 7 bases between. CDR3 sequence: CSARRGYEQYF. The DNA of the CDR3 is TGCAGTGCTAGGAGGGGGTACGAGCAGTACTTC.

The J gene is TRBJ1-5, the V gene TRBV4-3; TRBD1 is a possible D gene (6 bases). V lost 0 bases and J 0 bases, leaving 9 bases between the germline ends. The CDR3 is 16 residues long. Germline values: CDR1 LGHNA, CDR2 YSLEER. CDR3 residues: CASSQDTGFSNQPQHF. The CDR3, as DNA: TGCGCCAGCAGCCAAGACACAGGGTTTAGCAATCAGCCCCAGCATTTT.

The table lists this clonotype with a few counts. The chain recombines TRBV6-1 with TRBJ1-5; D is undetermined. Trimming removed 2 bases from V and 11 bases from J, with 4 bases in between. CDR3 size: 10 residues. The germline V gene has CDR1 MNHNS and CDR2 SASEGT. CDR3 amino acids: CASSEMTQHF. The CDR3 nucleotides are TGTGCCAGCAGTGAAATGACCCAGCATTTT.

The chain has TRBV20-1 and TRBJ2-5, with 7 bases fitting TRBD2. Trimming took 0 bases from V and 6 from J; bases not matched to a gene: 7. Germline assignment: CDR1 DFQATT and CDR2 SNEGSKA (reference sequence). The CDR3 consists of 14 residues. The CDR3: CSARDLAGAKTQYF. The CDR3 DNA sequence: TGCAGTGCTAGAGATCTGGCGGGAGCGAAGACCCAGTACTTC.

CDR3 protein: CASSFLLGTSVGNTEAFF. Here the CDR3 DNA reads TGTGCCAGCAGCTTTCTTTTGGGTACCTCGGTTGGGAACACTGAAGCTTTCTTT. This chain links TRBV5-4 with TRBJ1-1; no reliable D call. The CDR3 runs to 18 residues. From germline, CDR1 is SGHNT and CDR2 YYREEE (reference sequence). Trimming took off 2 bases at V and 1 base at J, with 21 bases between the two ends.

The chain carries TRBV20-1 and TRBJ1-5; 7 bases are a match to TRBD1. J gave up 4 bases and V 3 bases, and 6 bases lay outside the gene matches. Germline assignment: CDR1 DFQATT and CDR2 SNEGSKA (reference sequence). The CDR3 spans 14 residues. CDR3 sequence (DNA): TGCAGTGCTAGTCCCCCAGGGGGTAATCAGCCCCAGCATTTT. Translated: CSASPPGGNQPQHF.

The chain uses TRBV7-2 and TRBJ1-2, with a possible D match to TRBD1 (6 bases). This CDR3 has 12 residues. The V end lost 3 bases, the J end lost 8 bases, and 10 bases lay between the germline ends. CDR1 is SGHTA, CDR2 FQGNSA, per germline. The CDR3 bases are TGTGCCAGCAGCTTCAACAGGGTGGGCTACACCTTC. The encoded protein is CASSFNRVGYTF.

This clonotype was recorded a few times. V usage is TRBV7-2 and J usage is TRBJ2-4; D gene uncertain. Trimming pared 5 bases from V and 3 bases from J, leaving 11 bases between. The CDR3 is 14 amino acids. Per germline, CDR1 SGHTA and CDR2 FQGNSA. The DNA for the CDR3 is TGTGCCAGCAGCCCCCTTCTAGACAAAAACATTCAGTACTTC. It codes for CASSPLLDKNIQYF. Full variable domain (rest looked up from reference TRBV7-2 and TRBJ2-4): GAGVSQSPSNKVTEKGKDVELRCDPISGHTALYWYRQSLGQGLEFLIYFQGNSAPDKSGLPSDRFSAERTGGSVSTLTIQRTQQEDSAVYLCASSPLLDKNIQYFGAGTRLSVL.

The J gene is TRBJ2-3, the V gene TRBV20-1, with D possibly being TRBD2 (6 bases). This CDR3 is built from 15 residues. Trimming took 5 bases from V and 4 from J, leaving 19 bases between them. The germline V gene encodes CDR1 DFQATT and CDR2 SNEGSKA (reference sequence). The CDR3 loop is CSASNVGGSADTQYF. Here the CDR3 DNA reads TGCAGTGCTTCCAACGTCGGAGGGAGTGCAGATACGCAGTATTTT.

The CDR3 nucleotides are TGTGCCAGCAGCTTACCCCGGAACACTGAAGCTTTCTTT. This translates into CASSLPRNTEAFF. The rearrangement uses TRBV11-2 and TRBJ1-1, with D unresolved. This CDR3 is built from 13 residues. With 2 bases removed from V and 1 base from J, the gap between germline ends came to 5 bases. CDR1 SGHAT and CDR2 FQNNGV come from the germline V gene.

The gene calls are TRBV11-2 and TRBJ1-3, with 7 bases fitting TRBD1. Germline V gene data show CDR1 as SGHAT and CDR2 as FQNNGV. The CDR3 loop spans 15 amino acids. J gave up 4 bases and V 1 base, and 4 bases lay outside the gene matches. Written as DNA, the CDR3 is TGTGCCAGCAGCTTAGTACAGGGGAGCGGAAACACCATATATTTT. Its translation: CASSLVQGSGNTIYF.

The sample holds a few counts of this clonotype. The chain carries TRBV11-3 and TRBJ2-7, with D perhaps matching TRBD1 or TRBD2 (5 bases each). V gave up 5 bases and J gave up 2 bases, with 16 bases separating them. Germline V CDR1 and CDR2: SGHNT, YENEEA. The CDR3 spans 15 residues. DNA for the CDR3: TGTGCCAGCAGCCAACCCGGGACCGAGCCCTACGAGCAGTACTTC. Translating gives CASSQPGTEPYEQYF.

This clonotype showed up just a few times. This rearrangement joins TRBV6-1 to TRBJ2-2; 8 bases are shared with TRBD1. The CDR3 contains 16 residues. V lost 7 bases to trimming and J lost 5 bases; unmatched junction nucleotides: 12. Germline CDR1 is MNHNS and CDR2 is SASEGT. CDR3 bases: TGTGCCAGCACCGAGTACAGGGGGGAATGGACCGGGGAGCTGTTTTTT. It codes for CASTEYRGEWTGELFF.

The gene calls are TRBV11-2 and TRBJ2-7; 7 nucleotides agree with TRBD2. Germline-derived CDR1 and CDR2 are SGHAT and FQNNGV. V trimming: 1 base; J trimming: 2 bases; junction bases outside the gene matches: 5. The CDR3 has 15 residues. DNA for the CDR3: TGTGCCAGCAGCTTAGCAGGGAGGGCGGCCTACGAGCAGTACTTC. Its translation: CASSLAGRAAYEQYF.

This clonotype was found once. This chain connects TRBV2 to TRBJ2-3; maybe TRBD2 (6 bases). The ends were cut back, 7 bases at V and 12 bases at J, with 17 bases in the middle. From germline, CDR1 is SNHLY and CDR2 FYNNEI. This CDR3 is 12 amino acids long. The CDR3 nucleotides are TGTGCCAGCACCTTCCAGGGACTTGCCCAGTATTTT. It translates to CASTFQGLAQYF.